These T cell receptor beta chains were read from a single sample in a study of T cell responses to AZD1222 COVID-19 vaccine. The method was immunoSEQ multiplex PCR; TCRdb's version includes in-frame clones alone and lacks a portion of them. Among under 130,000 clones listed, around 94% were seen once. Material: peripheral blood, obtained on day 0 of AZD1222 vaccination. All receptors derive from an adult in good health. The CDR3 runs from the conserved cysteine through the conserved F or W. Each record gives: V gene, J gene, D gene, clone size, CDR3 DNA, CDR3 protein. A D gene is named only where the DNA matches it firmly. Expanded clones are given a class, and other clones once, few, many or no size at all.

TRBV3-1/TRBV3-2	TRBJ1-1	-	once	TGTGCCAGCAGCCAAGCGCCCGGGACATCAAACACTGAAGCTTTCTTT	CASSQAPGTSNTEAFF
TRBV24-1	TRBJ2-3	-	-	TGTGCCACCAGTGATATCCTGGATACGCAGTATTTT	CATSDILDTQYF
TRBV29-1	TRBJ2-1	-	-	TGCAGCGCCGAGGGAGGAGATGCTGAGCAGTTCTTC	CSAEGGDAEQFF
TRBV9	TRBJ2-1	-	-	TGTGCCAGCAGCGTAGTCGACCGGCGGGCAGCCGAGAGCTCCTACAATGAGCAGTTCTTC	CASSVVDRRAAESSYNEQFF
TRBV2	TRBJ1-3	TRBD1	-	TGTGCCAGCAGTACTCCGCGCATCCGGGACAGCTCTGGAAACACCATATATTTT	CASSTPRIRDSSGNTIYF
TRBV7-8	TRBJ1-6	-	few	TGTGCCAGCAGCTTAGTGGGCAGCTCCTATAATTCACCCCTCCACTTT	CASSLVGSSYNSPLHF
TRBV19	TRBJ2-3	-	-	TGTGCCAGTAGTATCTTAGAGGGCAAGCAGTATTTT	CASSILEGKQYF
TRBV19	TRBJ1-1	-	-	TGTGCCAGTAGTATGAGGCAGGGAATCAACACTGAAGCTTTCTTT	CASSMRQGINTEAFF
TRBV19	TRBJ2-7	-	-	TGTGCCAGTAGTATCTCCAGGGAAGCCTACGAGCAGTACTTC	CASSISREAYEQYF
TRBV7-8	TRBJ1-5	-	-	TGTGCCAGCAGCTTAGCTGGGCCGGGCAATCAGCCCCAGCATTTT	CASSLAGPGNQPQHF
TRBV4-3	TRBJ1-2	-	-	TGCGCCAGCAGCCAAGATAGTTCCAATCGGAGGGGCTACACCTTC	CASSQDSSNRRGYTF
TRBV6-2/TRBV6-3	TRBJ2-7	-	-	TGTGCCAGCAGTTCTCGGGGGTTGGTAAACGAGCAGTACTTC	CASSSRGLVNEQYF
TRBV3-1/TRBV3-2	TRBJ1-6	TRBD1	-	TGTGCCAGCAGCCAAGACGGGACAGGGATAAGCTCCTATAATTCACCCCTCCACTTT	CASSQDGTGISSYNSPLHF
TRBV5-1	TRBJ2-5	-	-	TGCGCCAGCAGCTTGGAGGCTGAGGAGACCCAGTACTTC	CASSLEAEETQYF
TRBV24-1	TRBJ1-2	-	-	TGTGCCACCAGTGACCCCCTGGACAGTAACTATGGCTACACCTTC	CATSDPLDSNYGYTF
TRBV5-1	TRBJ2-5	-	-	TGCGCCACAGCCGTCCTAAGCCCCCAAGAGACCCAGTACTTC	CATAVLSPQETQYF
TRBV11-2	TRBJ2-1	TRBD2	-	TGTGCCAGCAGCTTAGCTAGCGGGACACCCTACAATGAGCAGTTCTTC	CASSLASGTPYNEQFF
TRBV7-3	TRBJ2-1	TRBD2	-	TGTGCCAGCAGCCTTTCTAGCGGGAGGTACAATGAGCAGTTCTTC	CASSLSSGRYNEQFF
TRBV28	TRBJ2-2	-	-	TGTGCCAGCAGCTCGACGGGGGCGGACAACACCGGGGAGCTGTTTTTT	CASSSTGADNTGELFF
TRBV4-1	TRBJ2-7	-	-	TGCGCCAGCAGCCAGGTTAATGCCCTCTCCTACGAGCAGTACTTC	CASSQVNALSYEQYF
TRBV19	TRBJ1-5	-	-	TGTGCCAGTAGTATAAGGGACGGTGCCAATCAGCCCCAGCATTTT	CASSIRDGANQPQHF
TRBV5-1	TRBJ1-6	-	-	TGCGCCAGCAGCTTCCACCCCGCCGAGGAGGAACTTTATAATTCACCCCTCCACTTT	CASSFHPAEEELYNSPLHF
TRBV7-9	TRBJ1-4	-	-	TGTGCCAGCAGCCCCCGGGCAGGCCTAACTAATGAAAAACTGTTTTTT	CASSPRAGLTNEKLFF
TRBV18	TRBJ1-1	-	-	TGTGCCAGCTCACCTTCAGGGATGGTGAACACTGAAGCTTTCTTT	CASSPSGMVNTEAFF
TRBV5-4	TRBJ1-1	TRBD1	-	TGTGCCAGCAGCTTGGATTCAGGGGGCCTGAACACTGAAGCTTTCTTT	CASSLDSGGLNTEAFF
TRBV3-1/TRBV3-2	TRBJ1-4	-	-	TGTGCCAGCAGAATAGGTGAAAAACTGTTTTTT	CASRIGEKLFF
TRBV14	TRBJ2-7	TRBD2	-	TGTGCCAGCAGTAGCGGGCGAGACCCCATTCTCTACGAGCAGTACTTC	CASSSGRDPILYEQYF
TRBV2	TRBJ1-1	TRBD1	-	TGTGCCAGCAGTTCGACAGGGGCCGGCATGAACACTGAAGCTTTCTTT	CASSSTGAGMNTEAFF
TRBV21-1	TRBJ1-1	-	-	TGTGCCAGCACCTTCTTAAGCTTAAGGACAGGTGAAGCTTTCTTT	CASTFLSLRTGEAFF
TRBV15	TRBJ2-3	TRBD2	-	TGTGCCACCAGCCGAGCGGCGGGAGCCCCAGATACGCAGTATTTT	CATSRAAGAPDTQYF
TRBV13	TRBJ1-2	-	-	TGTGCCAGCAGCTTATCGGCGGCAAATGCGGGCTACACCTTC	CASSLSAANAGYTF
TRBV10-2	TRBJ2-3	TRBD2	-	TGCGCCAGCACTCGCGGGAGGTCCACAGATACGCAGTATTTT	CASTRGRSTDTQYF
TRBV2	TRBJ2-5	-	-	TGTGCCAGCAGTGAGGCGGACGCCCGGAGTCGAGGAGGGACCCAGTACTTC	CASSEADARSRGGTQYF
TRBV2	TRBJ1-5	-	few	TGTGCCAGCAGCCACGATCAGCCCCAGCATTTT	CASSHDQPQHF
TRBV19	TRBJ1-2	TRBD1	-	TGTGCCAGTAGTATTAGAGGGGGCGCGGCTAACTATGGCTACACCTTC	CASSIRGGAANYGYTF
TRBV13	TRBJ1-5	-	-	TGTGCCAGCAGCTCCGGGGGGGTCTCGCCCCAGCATTTT	CASSSGGVSPQHF
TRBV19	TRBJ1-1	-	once	TGTGCCAGTAGAGCCGGACCGATGAACACTGAAGCTTTCTTT	CASRAGPMNTEAFF
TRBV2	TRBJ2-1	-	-	TGTGCCAGCAGTGAACCACTCCGGGTTGAGCAGTTCTTC	CASSEPLRVEQFF
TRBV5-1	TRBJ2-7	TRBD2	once	TGCGCCAGCAGCTTGGCCACGGGAGGTCGCGACGAGCAGTACTTC	CASSLATGGRDEQYF
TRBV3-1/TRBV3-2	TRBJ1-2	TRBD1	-	TGTGCCAGCAGCCCACAATGGACAGGGTATGGCTACACCTTC	CASSPQWTGYGYTF
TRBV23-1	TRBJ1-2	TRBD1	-	TGCGCCAGCAGGGCCAGGGGGGAGTTGGTCTACACCTTC	CASRARGELVYTF
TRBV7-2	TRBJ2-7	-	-	TGTGCCAGCAGCTTAGGAGGGGCCACCTACGAGCAGTACTTC	CASSLGGATYEQYF
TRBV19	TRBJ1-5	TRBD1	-	TGTGCCAGTAGTAGTATCCCGGGACAGGGTAATCAGCCCCAGCATTTT	CASSSIPGQGNQPQHF